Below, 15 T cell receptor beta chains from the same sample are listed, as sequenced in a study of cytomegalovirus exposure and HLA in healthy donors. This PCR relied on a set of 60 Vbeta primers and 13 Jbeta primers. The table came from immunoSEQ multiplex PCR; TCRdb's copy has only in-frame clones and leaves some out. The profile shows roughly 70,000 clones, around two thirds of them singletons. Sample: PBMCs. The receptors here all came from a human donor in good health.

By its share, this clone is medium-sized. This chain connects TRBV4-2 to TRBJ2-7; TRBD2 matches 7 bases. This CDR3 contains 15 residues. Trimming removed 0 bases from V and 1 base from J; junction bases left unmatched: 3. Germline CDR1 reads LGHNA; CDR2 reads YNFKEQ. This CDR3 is CASSQEGEGSYEQYF. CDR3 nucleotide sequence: TGTGCCAGCAGCCAAGAGGGGGAGGGGTCCTACGAGCAGTACTTC.

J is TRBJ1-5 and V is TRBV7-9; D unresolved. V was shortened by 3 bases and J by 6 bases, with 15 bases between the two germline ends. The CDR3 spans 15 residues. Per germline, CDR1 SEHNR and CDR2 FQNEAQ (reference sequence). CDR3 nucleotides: TGTGCCAGCAGCTTTAGCGGAGGTGATAGTCAGCCCCAGCATTTT. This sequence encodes CASSFSGGDSQPQHF.

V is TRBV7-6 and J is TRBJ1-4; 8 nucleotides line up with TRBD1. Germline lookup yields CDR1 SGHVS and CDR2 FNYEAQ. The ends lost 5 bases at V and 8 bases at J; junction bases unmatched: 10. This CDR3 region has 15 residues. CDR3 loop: CASSLNQGAGEKLFF. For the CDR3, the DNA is TGTGCCAGCAGCCTCAACCAGGGGGCAGGGGAAAAACTGTTTTTT.

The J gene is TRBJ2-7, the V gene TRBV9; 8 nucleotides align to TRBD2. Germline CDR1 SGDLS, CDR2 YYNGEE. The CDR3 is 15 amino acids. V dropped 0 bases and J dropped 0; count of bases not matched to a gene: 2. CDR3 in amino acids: CASSVGSGSSYEQYF. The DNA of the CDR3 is TGTGCCAGCAGCGTAGGCAGCGGGAGCTCCTACGAGCAGTACTTC.

CDR3 nucleotide sequence: TGTGCCAGCACCCTCCAGGGGGATCCCTATGGCTACACCTTC. Amino acid sequence: CASTLQGDPYGYTF. The chain is built from TRBV13 and TRBJ1-2, with TRBD1 matching over 7 bases. The V gene's germline CDR1 is PRHDT and CDR2 FYEKMQ (reference sequence). This CDR3 contains 14 residues. J lost 4 bases, V lost 7 bases, and 9 bases had no gene match.

This chain's CDR3 is CASSPSGTRVTGELFF. The CDR3 DNA reads as TGTGCCAGCAGCCCTTCAGGGACTAGAGTAACCGGGGAGCTGTTTTTT. The chain recombines TRBV27 with TRBJ2-2; 8 bases align to TRBD2. V lost 6 bases to trimming and J lost 5 bases; unmatched junction nucleotides: 11. From germline, CDR1 is MNHEY and CDR2 SMNVEV (reference sequence). CDR3 length equals 16 residues.

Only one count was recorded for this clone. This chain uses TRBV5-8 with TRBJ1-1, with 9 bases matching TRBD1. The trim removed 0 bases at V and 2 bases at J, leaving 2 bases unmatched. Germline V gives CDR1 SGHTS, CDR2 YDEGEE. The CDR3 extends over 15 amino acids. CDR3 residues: CASSLETGGNTEAFF. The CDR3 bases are TGTGCCAGCAGCTTGGAAACAGGGGGCAACACTGAAGCTTTCTTT.

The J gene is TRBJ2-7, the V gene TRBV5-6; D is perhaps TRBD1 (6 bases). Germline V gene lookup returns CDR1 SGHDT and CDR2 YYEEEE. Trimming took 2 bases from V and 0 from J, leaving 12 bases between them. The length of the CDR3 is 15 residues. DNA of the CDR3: TGTGCCAGCAGCTTCCTTACAGGGAACTCCTACGAGCAGTACTTC. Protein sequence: CASSFLTGNSYEQYF.

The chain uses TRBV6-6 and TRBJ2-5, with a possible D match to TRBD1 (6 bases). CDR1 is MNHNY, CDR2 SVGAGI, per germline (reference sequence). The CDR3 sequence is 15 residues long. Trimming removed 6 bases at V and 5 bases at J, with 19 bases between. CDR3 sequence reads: CASRTPGHEGETQYF. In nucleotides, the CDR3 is TGTGCCAGCAGGACACCGGGACACGAGGGTGAGACCCAGTACTTC.

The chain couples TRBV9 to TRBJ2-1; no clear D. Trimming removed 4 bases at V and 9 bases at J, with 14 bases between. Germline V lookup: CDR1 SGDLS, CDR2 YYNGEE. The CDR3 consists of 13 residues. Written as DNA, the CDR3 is TGTGCCAGCAGCCCCCGTGAGGCTGGTGAGCAGTTCTTC. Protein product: CASSPREAGEQFF.

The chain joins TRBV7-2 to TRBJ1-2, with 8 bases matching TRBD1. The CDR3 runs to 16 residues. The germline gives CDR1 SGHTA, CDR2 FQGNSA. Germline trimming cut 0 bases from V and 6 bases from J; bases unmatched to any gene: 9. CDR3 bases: TGTGCCAGCAGCTTAGCGCGGGTACAGGGGGGTCATGGCTACACCTTC. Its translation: CASSLARVQGGHGYTF.

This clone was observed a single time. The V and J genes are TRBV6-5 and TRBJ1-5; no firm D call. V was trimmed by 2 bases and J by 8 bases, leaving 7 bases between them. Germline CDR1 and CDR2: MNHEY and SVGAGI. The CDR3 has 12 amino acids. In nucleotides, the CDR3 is TGTGCCAGCAGTTACCCCGGGGAGCCCCAGCATTTT. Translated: CASSYPGEPQHF.

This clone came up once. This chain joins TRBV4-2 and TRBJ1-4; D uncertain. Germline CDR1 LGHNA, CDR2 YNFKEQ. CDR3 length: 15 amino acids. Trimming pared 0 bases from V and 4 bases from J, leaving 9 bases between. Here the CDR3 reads CASSQEPDYNEKLFF. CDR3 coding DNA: TGTGCCAGCAGCCAAGAGCCGGACTATAATGAAAAACTGTTTTTT.

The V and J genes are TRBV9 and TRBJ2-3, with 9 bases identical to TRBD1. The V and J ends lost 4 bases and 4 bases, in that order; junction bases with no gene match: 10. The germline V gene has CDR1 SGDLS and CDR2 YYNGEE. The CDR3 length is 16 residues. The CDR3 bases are TGTGCCAGCAGCACCAAGGGACAGGGAGGAGCAGATACGCAGTATTTT. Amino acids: CASSTKGQGGADTQYF.

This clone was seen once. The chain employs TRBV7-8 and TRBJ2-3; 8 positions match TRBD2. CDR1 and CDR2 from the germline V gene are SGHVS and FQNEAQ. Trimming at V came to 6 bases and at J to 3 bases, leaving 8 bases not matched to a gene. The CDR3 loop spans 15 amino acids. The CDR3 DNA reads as TGTGCCAGCAGAGTCGGGACTAGGAAGACAGATACGCAGTATTTT. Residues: CASRVGTRKTDTQYF. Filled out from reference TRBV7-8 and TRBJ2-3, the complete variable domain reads GAGVSQSPRYKVAKRGQDVALRCDPISGHVSLFWYQQALGQGPEFLTYFQNEAQLDKSGLPSDRFFAERPEGSVSTLKIQRTQQEDSAVYLCASRVGTRKTDTQYFGPGTRLTVL.